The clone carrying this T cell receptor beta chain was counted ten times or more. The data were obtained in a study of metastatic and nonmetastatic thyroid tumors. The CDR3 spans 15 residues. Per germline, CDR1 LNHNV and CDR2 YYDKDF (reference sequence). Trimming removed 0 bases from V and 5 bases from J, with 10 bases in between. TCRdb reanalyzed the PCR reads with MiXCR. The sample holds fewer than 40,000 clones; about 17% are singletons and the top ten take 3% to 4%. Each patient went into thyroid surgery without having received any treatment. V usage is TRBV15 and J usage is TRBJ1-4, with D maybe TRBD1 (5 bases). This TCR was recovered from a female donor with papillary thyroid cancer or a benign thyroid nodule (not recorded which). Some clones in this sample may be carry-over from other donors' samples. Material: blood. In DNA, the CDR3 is TGTGCCACCAGCAGAGATACTGGGGCGAATGAAAAACTGTTTTTT. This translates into CATSRDTGANEKLFF. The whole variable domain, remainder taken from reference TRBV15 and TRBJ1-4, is DAMVIQNPRYQVTQFGKPVTLSCSQTLNHNVMYWYQQKSSQAPKLLFHYYDKDFNNEADTPDNFQSRRPNTSFCFLDIRSPGLGDTAMYLCATSRDTGANEKLFFGSGTQLSVL.